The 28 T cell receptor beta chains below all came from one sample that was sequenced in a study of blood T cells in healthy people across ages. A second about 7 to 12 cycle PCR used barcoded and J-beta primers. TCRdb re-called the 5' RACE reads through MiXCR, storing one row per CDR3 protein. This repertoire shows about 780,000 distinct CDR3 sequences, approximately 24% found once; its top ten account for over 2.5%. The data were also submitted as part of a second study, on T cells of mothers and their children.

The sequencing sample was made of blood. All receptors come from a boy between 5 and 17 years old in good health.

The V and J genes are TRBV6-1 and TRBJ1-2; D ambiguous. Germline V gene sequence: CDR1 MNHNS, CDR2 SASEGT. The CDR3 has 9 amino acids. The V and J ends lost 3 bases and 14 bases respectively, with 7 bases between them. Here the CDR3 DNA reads TGTGCCAGCAGTGACGCGGGGACCTTC. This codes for CASSDAGTF.

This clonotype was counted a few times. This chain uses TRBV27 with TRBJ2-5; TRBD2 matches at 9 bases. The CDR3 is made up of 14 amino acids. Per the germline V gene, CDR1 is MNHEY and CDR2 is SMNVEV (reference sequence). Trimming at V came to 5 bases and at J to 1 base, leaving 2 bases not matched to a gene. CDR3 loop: CASSSGGFQETQYF. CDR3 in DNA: TGTGCCAGCAGTAGCGGGGGGTTCCAAGAGACCCAGTACTTC.

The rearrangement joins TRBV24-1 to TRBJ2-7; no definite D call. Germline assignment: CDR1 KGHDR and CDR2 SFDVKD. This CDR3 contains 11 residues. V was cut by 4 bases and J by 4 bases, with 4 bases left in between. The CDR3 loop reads CATSDQYEQYF. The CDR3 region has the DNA TGTGCCACCAGTGACCAATACGAGCAGTACTTC.

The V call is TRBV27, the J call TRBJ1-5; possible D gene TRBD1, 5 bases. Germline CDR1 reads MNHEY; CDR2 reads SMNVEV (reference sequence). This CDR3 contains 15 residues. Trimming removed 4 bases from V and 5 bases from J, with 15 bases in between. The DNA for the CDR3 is TGTGCCAGCAGTTCGGGGCGGGGCACCGATCAGCCCCAGCATTTT. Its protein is CASSSGRGTDQPQHF.

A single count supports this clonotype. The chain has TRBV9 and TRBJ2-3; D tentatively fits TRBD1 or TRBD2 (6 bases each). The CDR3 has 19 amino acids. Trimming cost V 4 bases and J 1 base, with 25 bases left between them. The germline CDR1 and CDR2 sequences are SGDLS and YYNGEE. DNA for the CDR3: TGTGCCAGCAGCCCCGCACACCCTGCCTGGGGGGCGGGCACAGATACGCAGTATTTT. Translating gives CASSPAHPAWGAGTDTQYF.

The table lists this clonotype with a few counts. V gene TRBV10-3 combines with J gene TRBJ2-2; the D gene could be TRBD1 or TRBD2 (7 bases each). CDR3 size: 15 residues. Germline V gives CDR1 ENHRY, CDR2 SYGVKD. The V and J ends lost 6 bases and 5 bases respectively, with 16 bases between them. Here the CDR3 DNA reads TGTGCCATCAGGGGCGACAGGGAGGGGACCGGGGAGCTGTTTTTT. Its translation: CAIRGDREGTGELFF.

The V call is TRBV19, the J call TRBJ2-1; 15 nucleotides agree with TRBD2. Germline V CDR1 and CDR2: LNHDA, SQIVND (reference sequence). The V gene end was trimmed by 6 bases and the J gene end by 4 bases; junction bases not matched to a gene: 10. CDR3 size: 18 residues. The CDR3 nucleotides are TGTGCCAGTAGCAGACGGACTAGCGGGGGGGCAGGGTACAATGAGCAGTTCTTC. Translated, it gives CASSRRTSGGAGYNEQFF.

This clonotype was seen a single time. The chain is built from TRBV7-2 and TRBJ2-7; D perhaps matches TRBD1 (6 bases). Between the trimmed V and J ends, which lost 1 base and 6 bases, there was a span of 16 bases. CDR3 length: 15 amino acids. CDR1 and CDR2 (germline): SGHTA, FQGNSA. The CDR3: CASSLDWQGISEQYF. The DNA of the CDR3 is TGTGCCAGCAGCTTAGATTGGCAGGGGATCTCCGAGCAGTACTTC.

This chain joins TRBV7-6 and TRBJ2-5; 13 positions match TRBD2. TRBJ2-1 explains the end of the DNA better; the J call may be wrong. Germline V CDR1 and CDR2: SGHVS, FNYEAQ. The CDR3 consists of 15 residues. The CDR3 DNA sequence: TGTGCCAGCAGTTCCTCCGGGACTAGCGGGGATAAGCAGTTCTTC. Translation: CASSSSGTSGDKQFF.

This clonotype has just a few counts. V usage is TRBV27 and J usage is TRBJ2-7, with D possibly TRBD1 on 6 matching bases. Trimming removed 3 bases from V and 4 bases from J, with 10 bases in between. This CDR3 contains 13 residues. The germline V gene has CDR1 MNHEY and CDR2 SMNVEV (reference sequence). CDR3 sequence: CASSFGGVYEQYF. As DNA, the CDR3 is TGTGCCAGCAGTTTTGGGGGCGTATACGAGCAGTACTTC.

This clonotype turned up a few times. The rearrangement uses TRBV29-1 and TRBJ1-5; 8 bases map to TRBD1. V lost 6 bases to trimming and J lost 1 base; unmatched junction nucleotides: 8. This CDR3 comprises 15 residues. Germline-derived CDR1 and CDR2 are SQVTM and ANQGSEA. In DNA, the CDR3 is TGCAGCGTCATCTCCCAGGGGGCGAGCAATCAGCCCCAGCATTTT. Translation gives CSVISQGASNQPQHF.

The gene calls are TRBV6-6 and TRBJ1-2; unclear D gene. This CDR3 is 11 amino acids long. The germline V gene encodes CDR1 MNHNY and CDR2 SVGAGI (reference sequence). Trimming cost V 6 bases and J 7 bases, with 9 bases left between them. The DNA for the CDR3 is TGTGCCAGCAGCCCCGACTTTGGCTACACCTTC. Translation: CASSPDFGYTF.

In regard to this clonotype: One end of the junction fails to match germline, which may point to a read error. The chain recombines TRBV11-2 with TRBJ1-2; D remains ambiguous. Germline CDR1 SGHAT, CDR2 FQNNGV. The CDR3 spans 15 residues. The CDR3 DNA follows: TGTGCCAGCAGCCTCTCCGGGCGAGTCTTCTATGGCTACATCTTC. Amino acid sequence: CASSLSGRVFYGYIF.

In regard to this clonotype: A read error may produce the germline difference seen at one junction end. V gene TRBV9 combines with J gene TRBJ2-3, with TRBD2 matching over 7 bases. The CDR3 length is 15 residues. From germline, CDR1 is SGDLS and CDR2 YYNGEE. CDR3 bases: TGTGCCGGCAGTCCCCAAGCGGGGAGCACAGATACGCAGTATTTT. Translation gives CAGSPQAGSTDTQYF. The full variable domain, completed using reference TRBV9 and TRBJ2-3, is DSGVTQTPKHLITATGQRVTLRCSPRSGDLSVYWYQQSLDQGLQFLIQYYNGEERAKGNILERFSAQQFPDLHSELNLSSLELGDSALYFCAGSPQAGSTDTQYFGPGTRLTVL.

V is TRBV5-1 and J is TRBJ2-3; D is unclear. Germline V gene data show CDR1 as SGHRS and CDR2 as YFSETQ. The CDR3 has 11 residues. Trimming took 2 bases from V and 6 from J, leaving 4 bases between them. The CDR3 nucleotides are TGCGCCAGCAGCTTCAAGGATACGCAGTATTTT. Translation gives CASSFKDTQYF.

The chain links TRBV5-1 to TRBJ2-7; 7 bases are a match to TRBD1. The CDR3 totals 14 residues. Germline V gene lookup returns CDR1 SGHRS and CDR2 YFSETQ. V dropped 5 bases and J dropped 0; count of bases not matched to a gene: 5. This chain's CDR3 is CASRIQGTSYEQYF. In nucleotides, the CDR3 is TGCGCCAGCAGAATACAGGGGACCTCCTACGAGCAGTACTTC.

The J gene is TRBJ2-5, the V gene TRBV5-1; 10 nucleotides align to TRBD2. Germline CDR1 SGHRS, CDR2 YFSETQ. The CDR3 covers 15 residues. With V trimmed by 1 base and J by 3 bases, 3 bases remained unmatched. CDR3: CASSLSSGSEETQYF. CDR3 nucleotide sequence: TGCGCCAGCAGCTTGTCTAGCGGGAGTGAAGAGACCCAGTACTTC.

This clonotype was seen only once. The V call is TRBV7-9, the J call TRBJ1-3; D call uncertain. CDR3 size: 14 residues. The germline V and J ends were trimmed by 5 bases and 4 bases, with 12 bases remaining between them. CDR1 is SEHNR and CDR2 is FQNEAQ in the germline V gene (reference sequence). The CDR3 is CASSHQSEGNTIYF. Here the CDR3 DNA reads TGTGCCAGCAGCCACCAATCTGAGGGAAACACCATATATTTT.

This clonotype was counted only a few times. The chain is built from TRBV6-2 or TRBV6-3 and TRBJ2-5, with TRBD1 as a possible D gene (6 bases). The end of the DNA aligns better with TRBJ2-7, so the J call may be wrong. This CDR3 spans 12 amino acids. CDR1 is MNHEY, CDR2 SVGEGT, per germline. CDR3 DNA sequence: TGTGCCAGCGGTAACAGGGTCTACGAGCAGTACTTC. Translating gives CASGNRVYEQYF.

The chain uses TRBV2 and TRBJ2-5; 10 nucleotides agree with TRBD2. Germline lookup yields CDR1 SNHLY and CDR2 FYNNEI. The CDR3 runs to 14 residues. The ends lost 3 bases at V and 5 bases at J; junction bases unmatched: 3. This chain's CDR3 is CASSDPSGGETQYF. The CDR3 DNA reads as TGTGCCAGCAGTGACCCTAGCGGGGGTGAGACCCAGTACTTC.

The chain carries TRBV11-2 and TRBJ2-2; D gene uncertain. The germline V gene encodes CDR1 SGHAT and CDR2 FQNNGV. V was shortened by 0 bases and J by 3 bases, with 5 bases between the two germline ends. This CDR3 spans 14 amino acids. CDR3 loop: CASSLEPDTGELFF. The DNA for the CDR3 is TGTGCCAGCAGCTTAGAACCAGACACCGGGGAGCTGTTTTTT.

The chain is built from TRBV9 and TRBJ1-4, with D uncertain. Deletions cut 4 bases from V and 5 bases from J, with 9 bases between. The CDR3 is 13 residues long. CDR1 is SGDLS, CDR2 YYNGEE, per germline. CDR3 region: CASSTHGNEKLFF. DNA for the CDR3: TGTGCCAGCAGCACCCACGGGAATGAAAAACTGTTTTTT.

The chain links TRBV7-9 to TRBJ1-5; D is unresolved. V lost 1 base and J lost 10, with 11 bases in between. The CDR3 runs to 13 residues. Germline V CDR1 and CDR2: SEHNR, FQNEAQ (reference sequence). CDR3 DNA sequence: TGTGCCAGCAGCTTAGGAGGTTCGGAACCCCAGCATTTT. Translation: CASSLGGSEPQHF. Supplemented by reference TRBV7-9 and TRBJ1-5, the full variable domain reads DTGVSQNPRHKITKRGQNVTFRCDPISEHNRLYWYRQTLGQGPEFLTYFQNEAQLEKSRLLSDRFSAERPKGSFSTLEIQRTEQGDSAMYLCASSLGGSEPQHFGDGTRLSIL.

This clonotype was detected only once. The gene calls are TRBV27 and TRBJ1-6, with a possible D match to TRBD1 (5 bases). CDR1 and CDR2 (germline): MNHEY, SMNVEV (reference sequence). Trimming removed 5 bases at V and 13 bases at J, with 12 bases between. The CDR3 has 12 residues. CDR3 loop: CASSPREGPLHF. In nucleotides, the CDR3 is TGTGCCAGCAGTCCGCGAGAGGGGCCCCTCCACTTT.

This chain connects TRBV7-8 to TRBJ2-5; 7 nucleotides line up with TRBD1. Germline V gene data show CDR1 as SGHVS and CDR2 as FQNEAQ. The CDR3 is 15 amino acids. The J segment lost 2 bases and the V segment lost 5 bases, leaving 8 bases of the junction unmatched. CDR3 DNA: TGTGCCAGCAGCCATCTCCGGGACAGTCAAGAGACCCAGTACTTC. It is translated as CASSHLRDSQETQYF.

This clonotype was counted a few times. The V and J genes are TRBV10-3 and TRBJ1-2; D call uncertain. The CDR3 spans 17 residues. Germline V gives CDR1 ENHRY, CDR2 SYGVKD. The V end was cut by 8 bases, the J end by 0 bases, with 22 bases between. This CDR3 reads CAIGGSRGPESNYGYTF. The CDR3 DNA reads TGTGCCATCGGTGGGAGTCGCGGCCCCGAGTCTAACTATGGCTACACCTTC.

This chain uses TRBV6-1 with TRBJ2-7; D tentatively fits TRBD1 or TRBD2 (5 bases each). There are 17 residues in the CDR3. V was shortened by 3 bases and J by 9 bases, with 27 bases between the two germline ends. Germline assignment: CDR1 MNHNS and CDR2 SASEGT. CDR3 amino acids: CASSDVRGSGPRRRQYF. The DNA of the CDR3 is TGTGCCAGCAGTGATGTACGAGGTTCGGGACCGAGAAGAAGGCAGTACTTC.

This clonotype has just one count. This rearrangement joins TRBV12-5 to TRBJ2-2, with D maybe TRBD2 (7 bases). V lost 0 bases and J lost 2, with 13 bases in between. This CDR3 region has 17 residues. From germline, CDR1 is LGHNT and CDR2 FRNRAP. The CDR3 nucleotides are TGTGCTAGTGGTTTGGTAACGGGGGGCGAAAACACCGGGGAGCTGTTTTTT. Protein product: CASGLVTGGENTGELFF.